This entry lists 28 T cell receptor beta chains sequenced from one sample in a study of CD8+ T cells in alopecia areata. RNA extraction and reverse transcription yielded cDNA as sequencing template. Here immunoSEQ multiplex PCR was the method, and the copy in TCRdb shows in-frame clones only, minus some. The top ten clones hold roughly 0.88% of a sample with hundreds of thousands of clones, about 60% of them seen once. Treatment reported: oral pan-JAK inhibitor, 5-10 mg twice daily. The sequenced sample was CD4+ T cells sorted from blood, obtained at roughly week 52, from a patient treated with tofacitinib. Every receptor here comes from a human donor with alopecia areata.

This clone was detected only a few times. The rearrangement uses TRBV5-1 and TRBJ2-3; D unclear. The germline V and J ends were trimmed by 6 bases and 2 bases, with 10 bases remaining between them. The CDR3 extends over 13 amino acids. Germline assignment: CDR1 SGHRS and CDR2 YFSETQ. The CDR3 nucleotides read TGCGCCAGCAAAGGGTCCTACACAGATACGCAGTATTTT. Its translation is CASKGSYTDTQYF.

This chain links TRBV9 with TRBJ1-1; D is undetermined. The CDR3 is 14 residues long. CDR1 and CDR2 from the germline V gene are SGDLS and YYNGEE. Trimming shortened V by 2 bases and J by 3 bases, and 11 bases separated the two germline ends. DNA for the CDR3: TGTGCCAGCAGCGTCTTATCGGGAGACACTGAAGCTTTCTTT. It is translated as CASSVLSGDTEAFF.

V is TRBV20-1 and J is TRBJ2-5, with D unclear. The V and J ends lost 4 bases and 4 bases respectively, with 4 bases between them. The CDR3 loop spans 10 amino acids. CDR1 DFQATT and CDR2 SNEGSKA come from the germline V gene (reference sequence). DNA for the CDR3: TGCAGTGCTATAGGAGAGACCCAGTACTTC. Translating gives CSAIGETQYF.

J is TRBJ1-2 and V is TRBV2; D is possibly TRBD1 (6 bases). The germline gives CDR1 SNHLY, CDR2 FYNNEI. V lost 8 bases and J 4 bases, leaving 17 bases between the germline ends. The CDR3 runs to 14 residues. This chain's CDR3 is CASDDRDTGYGYTF. The CDR3 DNA reads as TGTGCCAGCGACGACCGGGACACCGGCTATGGCTACACCTTC.

The V call is TRBV23-1, the J call TRBJ2-7; D possibly matches TRBD1 or TRBD2 (5 bases each). TRBV23-1 is known as an ORF, though its function is uncertain. Trimming shortened V by 0 bases and J by 2 bases, and 20 bases separated the two germline ends. The length of the CDR3 is 18 residues. The CDR3 region is CASSQSGCWGRLTYEQYF. The CDR3 coding sequence is TGCGCCAGCAGTCAATCGGGTTGTTGGGGGAGACTTACCTACGAGCAGTACTTC.

A few counts support this clone. The genes are TRBV29-1 and TRBJ2-5; a possible D gene is TRBD1 (6 bases). This CDR3 contains 13 residues. The germline gives CDR1 SQVTM, CDR2 ANQGSEA. V lost 7 bases and J 5 bases, leaving 17 bases between the germline ends. CDR3 in DNA: TGCAGCGGCCGGGACACCAAGCGGGAGACCCAGTACTTC. It encodes CSGRDTKRETQYF.

Here the CDR3 reads CASSSPGLAGRETQYF. CDR3 nucleotides: TGTGCCAGCAGCTCCCCGGGACTAGCGGGGAGGGAGACCCAGTACTTC. The rearrangement links TRBV7-2 to TRBJ2-5, with TRBD2 matching 13 bases. Germline CDR1 SGHTA, CDR2 FQGNSA. J lost 5 bases, V lost 4 bases, and 7 bases had no gene match. The CDR3 totals 16 residues. Combining the CDR3 with reference TRBV7-2 and TRBJ2-5 gives the whole variable domain GAGVSQSPSNKVTEKGKDVELRCDPISGHTALYWYRQSLGQGLEFLIYFQGNSAPDKSGLPSDRFSAERTGGSVSTLTIQRTQQEDSAVYLCASSSPGLAGRETQYFGPGTRLLVL.

This chain's CDR3 is CASSVAIAGDQETQYF. DNA of the CDR3: TGTGCCAGCAGCGTAGCCATAGCGGGGGACCAAGAGACCCAGTACTTC. The chain couples TRBV9 to TRBJ2-5; the match to TRBD2 covers 9 bases. The CDR3 consists of 16 residues. Trimming removed 0 bases from V and 0 bases from J; junction bases left unmatched: 3. Germline V CDR1 and CDR2: SGDLS, YYNGEE.

This sequence joins TRBV29-1 and TRBJ2-4; no clear D. CDR1 is SQVTM and CDR2 is ANQGSEA in the germline V gene. The CDR3 loop spans 11 amino acids. Trimming took 2 bases from V and 5 from J, leaving 4 bases between them. The CDR3 here is CSVERENIQYF. DNA of the CDR3: TGCAGCGTTGAAAGAGAAAACATTCAGTACTTC.

This clone occurred a few times. The CDR3 spells CASSKQYNQPQHF. The CDR3 DNA follows: TGTGCCAGTAGTAAGCAGTACAATCAGCCCCAGCATTTT. The chain combines TRBV19 with TRBJ1-5, with unresolved D. The CDR3 extends over 13 amino acids. The V end lost 4 bases, the J end lost 3 bases, and 7 bases lay between the germline ends. CDR1 is LNHDA and CDR2 is SQIVND in the germline V gene (reference sequence). Full variable domain (remainder filled in from reference TRBV19 and TRBJ1-5): DGGITQSPKYLFRKEGQNVTLSCEQNLNHDAMYWYRQDPGQGLRLIYYSQIVNDFQKGDIAEGYSVSREKKESFPLTVTSAQKNPTAFYLCASSKQYNQPQHFGDGTRLSIL.

In the case of this clone: The identical CDR3 is also encoded by other nucleotide sequences in the sample. The rearrangement uses TRBV9 and TRBJ2-7; 10 bases line up with TRBD2. CDR3 length: 14 residues. Germline V gives CDR1 SGDLS, CDR2 YYNGEE. Germline trimming cut 0 bases from V and 4 bases from J; bases unmatched to any gene: 1. CDR3 nucleotides: TGTGCCAGCAGCGTAGGGACTAGCGGATACGAGCAGTACTTC. Translating gives CASSVGTSGYEQYF.

This clone was seen only a few times. The chain employs TRBV6-6 and TRBJ1-2, with a tentative D call TRBD1 (5 bases). This CDR3 region has 12 residues. Trimming pared 4 bases from V and 2 bases from J, leaving 5 bases between. The germline V gene has CDR1 MNHNY and CDR2 SVGAGI (reference sequence). CDR3 sequence: CASSSGNYGYTF. For the CDR3, the DNA is TGTGCCAGCAGTTCAGGGAACTATGGCTACACCTTC.

The chain joins TRBV29-1 to TRBJ2-5, with a possible D match to TRBD2 (5 bases). CDR1 is SQVTM, CDR2 ANQGSEA, per germline. The V gene lost 6 bases and the J gene lost 2 bases, with 13 bases spanning the gap. The CDR3 covers 13 residues. The CDR3 spells CSVLEVRQETQYF. CDR3 DNA sequence: TGCAGCGTCCTGGAGGTCCGACAAGAGACCCAGTACTTC.

The chain is built from TRBV30 and TRBJ1-1, with 10 bases matching TRBD1. Germline trimming cut 5 bases from V and 5 bases from J; bases unmatched to any gene: 8. Germline CDR1 and CDR2: GTSNPN and SVGIG (reference sequence). CDR3 length equals 14 residues. CDR3 sequence (DNA): TGTGCCTGGGTGTCTGGGACAGGGGCGACTGAAGCTTTCTTT. It specifies CAWVSGTGATEAFF.

This chain joins TRBV7-2 and TRBJ2-7; D remains unclear. This CDR3 has 13 amino acids. Deletions cut 6 bases from V and 1 base from J, with 10 bases between. The germline CDR1 and CDR2 sequences are SGHTA and FQGNSA. The CDR3 spells CASRPTLSYEQYF. Here the CDR3 DNA reads TGTGCCAGCAGACCGACACTGTCCTACGAGCAGTACTTC.

The chain has TRBV25-1 and TRBJ2-7, with D hard to call. The CDR3 is made up of 13 amino acids. In germline, CDR1 is MGHDK, CDR2 SYGVNS. The germline V and J ends were trimmed by 4 bases and 5 bases, with 12 bases remaining between them. The CDR3 protein is CASSGGMIHEQYF. The DNA for the CDR3 is TGTGCCAGCAGTGGTGGCATGATCCACGAGCAGTACTTC.

The J gene is TRBJ2-7, the V gene TRBV5-4; the D gene is possibly TRBD1 (7 bases). The CDR3 runs 15 residues. V gave up 1 base and J gave up 5 bases, with 16 bases separating them. Germline lookup yields CDR1 SGHNT and CDR2 YYREEE (reference sequence). For the CDR3, the DNA is TGTGCCAGCAGCTTGTCCCAGGGGGGTTGGAACGAGCAGTACTTC. Translation gives CASSLSQGGWNEQYF.

This rearrangement joins TRBV9 to TRBJ2-7; D remains unclear. CDR3 length: 14 amino acids. Germline V gene data show CDR1 as SGDLS and CDR2 as YYNGEE. Trimming removed 1 base at V and 4 bases at J, with 12 bases between. CDR3 sequence reads: CASSVNDRSYEQYF. DNA of the CDR3: TGTGCCAGCAGCGTAAACGACCGCTCGTACGAGCAGTACTTC.

This clone appeared a few times. The chain is built from TRBV5-1 and TRBJ1-5; D ambiguous. Trimming took 3 bases from V and 7 from J, leaving 11 bases between them. Per the germline V gene, CDR1 is SGHRS and CDR2 is YFSETQ. CDR3 size: 13 residues. CDR3 loop: CASSYEPGQPQHF. DNA of the CDR3: TGCGCCAGCAGCTACGAACCAGGCCAGCCCCAGCATTTT. Filled out from reference TRBV5-1 and TRBJ1-5, the complete variable domain reads KAGVTQTPRYLIKTRGQQVTLSCSPISGHRSVSWYQQTPGQGLQFLFEYFSETQRNKGNFPGRFSGRQFSNSRSEMNVSTLELGDSALYLCASSYEPGQPQHFGDGTRLSIL.

The chain is built from TRBV30 and TRBJ2-1; TRBD2 matches at 8 bases. This CDR3 contains 13 residues. With 2 bases clipped from V and 16 bases from J, the junction kept 13 bases outside the gene matches. Per germline, CDR1 GTSNPN and CDR2 SVGIG (reference sequence). CDR3 residues: CAWSNLPGLGAFF. In DNA form, the CDR3 reads TGTGCCTGGAGTAACCTACCGGGACTAGGAGCCTTCTTC.

The sample holds a few counts of this clone. The chain recombines TRBV6-6 with TRBJ1-1, with TRBD1 matching over 8 bases. From germline, CDR1 is MNHNY and CDR2 SVGAGI (reference sequence). This CDR3 has 13 amino acids. Unmatched junction bases numbered 7, after V lost 6 bases and J lost 7 bases. As DNA, the CDR3 is TGTGCCAGCAGCTCGACAGGGGCAGGTGAAGCTTTCTTT. Translating gives CASSSTGAGEAFF.

The chain employs TRBV4-3 and TRBJ2-7; D call uncertain. The CDR3 is 14 residues long. The V end was cut by 0 bases, the J end by 2 bases, with 8 bases between. Germline CDR1 reads LGHNA; CDR2 reads YSLEER. The CDR3 region has the DNA TGCGCCAGCAGCCAAGATCGACACACCTACGAGCAGTACTTC. Amino acid sequence: CASSQDRHTYEQYF.

At least ten counts were recorded for this clone. This chain links TRBV2 with TRBJ1-6; 8 bases fit TRBD1. Trimming at V came to 10 bases and at J to 9 bases, leaving 5 bases not matched to a gene. In germline, CDR1 is SNHLY, CDR2 FYNNEI. This CDR3 has 12 amino acids. CDR3 sequence reads: CANQGAGSPLHF. The CDR3 DNA reads as TGTGCCAACCAGGGGGCCGGTTCACCCCTCCACTTT.

The gene calls are TRBV27 and TRBJ1-5, with 9 bases lining up with TRBD1. The CDR3 runs 15 residues. Germline V gene data show CDR1 as MNHEY and CDR2 as SMNVEV (reference sequence). The J segment lost 5 bases and the V segment lost 3 bases, leaving 5 bases of the junction unmatched. CDR3 protein: CASSLNRGRDQPQHF. Written as DNA, the CDR3 is TGTGCCAGCAGTTTGAACAGGGGGCGCGATCAGCCCCAGCATTTT.

The V gene is TRBV27, the J gene TRBJ2-7; 11 bases agree with TRBD2. This CDR3 contains 15 residues. Germline V gene data show CDR1 as MNHEY and CDR2 as SMNVEV (reference sequence). V was pared by 5 bases and J by 5 bases, with 8 bases of the junction left unmatched. The CDR3 DNA reads TGTGCCAGCAGTACACTAGCGGGGGCCTCAAACGAGCAGTACTTC. Translation: CASSTLAGASNEQYF.

The CDR3 DNA reads as TGCGCCAGCAGCCCATCGGGACAGGCCTACGAGCAGTACTTC. Residues: CASSPSGQAYEQYF. This chain links TRBV5-1 with TRBJ2-7; 8 nucleotides agree with TRBD1. From germline, CDR1 is SGHRS and CDR2 YFSETQ. The CDR3 covers 14 residues. With V trimmed by 4 bases and J by 2 bases, 5 bases remained unmatched.

V usage is TRBV30 and J usage is TRBJ1-2; maybe TRBD1 (5 bases). The V end lost 5 bases, the J end lost 4 bases, and 14 bases lay between the germline ends. Germline CDR1 reads GTSNPN; CDR2 reads SVGIG (reference sequence). The CDR3 sequence is 13 residues long. CDR3 sequence: CAWQNLGVYGYTF. CDR3 in DNA: TGTGCCTGGCAAAACCTGGGGGTCTATGGCTACACCTTC.

V usage is TRBV11-2 and J usage is TRBJ1-6; D may be TRBD1 (5 bases). Trimming cost V 5 bases and J 8 bases, with 13 bases left between them. Germline V gene sequence: CDR1 SGHAT, CDR2 FQNNGV. The CDR3 is 14 amino acids. The CDR3 DNA follows: TGTGCCAGCAGCAGTGACAGCTACTATTCACCCCTCCACTTT. Amino acids: CASSSDSYYSPLHF.